The 25 T cell receptor beta chains given below trace back to one sample, sequenced in a study of blood T cell repertoires in COVID-19. Only in-frame clones appear in the TCRdb table, and some are missing; sequencing was by immunoSEQ multiplex PCR. The sample lists some 250,000 clones, roughly four fifths occurring once. What was sequenced was peripheral blood. These TCRs come from a woman of 80 years or more with acute or convalescent COVID-19.

CDR3 in DNA: TGTGCCAGCAGACTCGGGGGGGTCAACGTCAATGAGCAGTTCTTC. It translates to CASRLGGVNVNEQFF. The chain couples TRBV5-4 to TRBJ2-1; 8 positions agree with TRBD2. V was pared by 5 bases and J by 6 bases, with 10 bases of the junction left unmatched. The length of the CDR3 is 15 residues. CDR1 is SGHNT, CDR2 YYREEE, per germline (reference sequence).

With respect to this clone: Additional DNA sequences in this sample encode the identical CDR3. The genes are TRBV5-8 and TRBJ1-5, with D possibly being TRBD1 (5 bases). The V and J ends lost 2 bases and 3 bases respectively, with 9 bases between them. There are 14 residues in the CDR3. Germline V lookup: CDR1 SGHTS, CDR2 YDEGEE. The DNA for the CDR3 is TGTGCCAGCAGCTTTGGACAACTCAATCAGCCCCAGCATTTT. Translation gives CASSFGQLNQPQHF.

This clone appeared once. The rearrangement uses TRBV2 and TRBJ2-1; 9 nucleotides align to TRBD1. Trimming removed 4 bases from V and 12 bases from J; junction bases left unmatched: 4. The CDR3 sequence is 12 residues long. CDR1 is SNHLY, CDR2 FYNNEI, per germline. The CDR3 nucleotides read TGTGCCAGCAGTGGACAGGGGGTAGGGCAGTTCTTC. It yields the protein CASSGQGVGQFF.

CDR3: CASSLDGWAGDNNEQFF. CDR3 DNA sequence: TGCGCCAGCAGCTTGGACGGGTGGGCGGGGGATAACAATGAGCAGTTCTTC. The chain recombines TRBV5-1 with TRBJ2-1, with TRBD2 matching 7 bases. This CDR3 spans 17 amino acids. Germline lookup yields CDR1 SGHRS and CDR2 YFSETQ. Unmatched junction bases numbered 11, after V lost 0 bases and J lost 5 bases.

The chain joins TRBV28 to TRBJ2-7; 7 bases line up with TRBD1. The CDR3 covers 14 residues. CDR1 MDHEN and CDR2 SYDVKM come from the germline V gene. V gave up 5 bases and J gave up 3 bases; unmatched junction bases: 7. The CDR3 reads CASSTPGQSYEQYF. CDR3 DNA sequence: TGTGCCAGCAGTACCCCGGGACAGAGCTACGAGCAGTACTTC.

V gene TRBV9 combines with J gene TRBJ1-6, with D possibly being TRBD1 (6 bases). The CDR3 sequence is 13 residues long. In germline, CDR1 is SGDLS, CDR2 YYNGEE. V was pared by 7 bases and J by 8 bases, with 13 bases between. The CDR3 here is CASGQTNDSPLHF. CDR3 nucleotides: TGTGCCAGCGGACAGACAAACGATTCACCCCTCCACTTT.

The rearrangement joins TRBV6-6 to TRBJ2-5; 9 nucleotides line up with TRBD1. This CDR3 has 15 residues. V was clipped by 2 bases and J by 5 bases; unmatched bases: 6. Germline-derived CDR1 and CDR2 are MNHNY and SVGAGI (reference sequence). The chain's CDR3 is CASSYPGQGLETQYF. The CDR3, as DNA: TGTGCCAGCAGTTACCCGGGACAGGGACTGGAGACCCAGTACTTC.

V and J are TRBV11-2 and TRBJ1-2, with 10 bases fitting TRBD1. The germline gives CDR1 SGHAT, CDR2 FQNNGV. V lost 7 bases and J lost 7; bases outside the gene matches: 6. The CDR3 runs 13 residues. CDR3 sequence: CASTGGTGVGYTF. CDR3 nucleotide sequence: TGTGCCAGCACCGGGGGGACAGGGGTTGGCTACACCTTC.

V is TRBV10-3 and J is TRBJ1-1, with 7 bases matching TRBD1. J was trimmed by 3 bases and V by 7 bases; bases with no gene match: 2. CDR1 and CDR2 from the germline V gene are ENHRY and SYGVKD. The CDR3 covers 12 residues. The CDR3 region is CAIKGQDTEAFF. For the CDR3, the DNA is TGTGCCATCAAAGGACAGGACACTGAAGCTTTCTTT.

The V gene is TRBV2, the J gene TRBJ2-7; TRBD2 might be the D (6 bases). CDR1 is SNHLY, CDR2 FYNNEI, per germline. This CDR3 region has 15 residues. V was shortened by 5 bases and J by 6 bases, with 20 bases between the two germline ends. The CDR3 reads CASSPSAGRMAEQYF. The CDR3 bases are TGTGCCAGCAGTCCTTCGGCAGGGAGGATGGCCGAGCAGTACTTC.

This chain links TRBV2 with TRBJ1-5; D is undetermined. CDR1 is SNHLY, CDR2 FYNNEI, per germline. V lost 9 bases to trimming and J lost 6 bases, with 21 bases between them. CDR3 length: 15 amino acids. In DNA form, the CDR3 reads TGTGCCAGGACCATTTGGCCGGGAGGAGGTCAGCCCCAGCATTTT. Translation: CARTIWPGGGQPQHF.

The chain has TRBV5-1 and TRBJ2-3; 10 bases match TRBD1. CDR1 is SGHRS and CDR2 is YFSETQ in the germline V gene. The CDR3 has 20 residues. V was pared by 1 base and J by 4 bases, with 18 bases of the junction left unmatched. The CDR3 loop reads CASSLKTAGSTGGKADTQYF. In nucleotides, the CDR3 is TGCGCCAGCAGCTTGAAGACTGCGGGTTCGACAGGGGGCAAGGCAGATACGCAGTATTTT.

The chain is built from TRBV5-6 and TRBJ2-7, with TRBD1 matching over 10 bases. This CDR3 has 15 residues. After removal of 3 bases from V and 5 bases from J, the junction contained 8 bases not matched to a gene. In germline, CDR1 is SGHDT, CDR2 YYEEEE. CDR3 sequence: CASSSPGQGSHEQYF. Written as DNA, the CDR3 is TGTGCCAGCAGCTCCCCGGGACAGGGGAGCCACGAGCAGTACTTC.

CDR3 amino acids: CASTRGTLYEQYF. The CDR3 bases are TGTGCCAGCACCCGAGGGACTCTCTACGAGCAGTACTTC. V is TRBV11-1 and J is TRBJ2-7; D possibly corresponds to TRBD2 (6 bases). This CDR3 has 13 amino acids. CDR1 SGHAT and CDR2 FQDESV come from the germline V gene (reference sequence). Trimming stripped 7 bases from V and 3 bases from J, with 13 bases between.

The chain has TRBV28 and TRBJ1-3; tentatively, D is TRBD1 (6 bases). Germline CDR1 reads MDHEN; CDR2 reads SYDVKM. This CDR3 comprises 15 residues. The germline V and J ends were trimmed by 2 bases and 3 bases, with 11 bases remaining between them. CDR3 bases: TGTGCCAGCAGTTTAGGGAACAGGGTTGGAAACACCATATATTTT. Amino acids: CASSLGNRVGNTIYF.

The V gene is TRBV6-1, the J gene TRBJ1-3; weak D call: TRBD1 (6 bases). Germline assignment: CDR1 MNHNS and CDR2 SASEGT. CDR3 length: 15 amino acids. Trimming took off 1 base at V and 5 bases at J, with 12 bases between the two ends. The CDR3 loop reads CASSEVGRGRNTIYF. DNA of the CDR3: TGTGCCAGCAGTGAAGTGGGCAGGGGCCGAAACACCATATATTTT.

The J gene is TRBJ1-1, the V gene TRBV12-3 or TRBV12-4; 7 positions agree with TRBD1. V dropped 6 bases and J dropped 4; count of bases not matched to a gene: 5. The CDR3 is made up of 13 amino acids. The CDR3 region is CASSQGDTTEAFF. Written as DNA, the CDR3 is TGTGCCAGCAGCCAGGGGGATACCACTGAAGCTTTCTTT.

The chain is built from TRBV5-1 and TRBJ2-7, with D maybe TRBD1 (5 bases). CDR1 SGHRS and CDR2 YFSETQ come from the germline V gene. The ends were cut back, 1 base at V and 2 bases at J, with 13 bases in the middle. CDR3 length: 15 residues. CDR3 sequence: CASSLLQGNTYEQYF. For the CDR3, the DNA is TGCGCCAGCAGCTTGCTGCAGGGAAATACCTACGAGCAGTACTTC.

V is TRBV15 and J is TRBJ2-7; possible D gene TRBD2, 5 bases. V shed 8 bases and J shed 3 bases, with 20 bases lying between them. Germline lookup yields CDR1 LNHNV and CDR2 YYDKDF (reference sequence). The CDR3 runs 15 residues. The CDR3 nucleotides read TGTGCCACCCGCGACACTACGGGATTTAGCTACGAGCAGTACTTC. Protein: CATRDTTGFSYEQYF.

The chain joins TRBV6-5 to TRBJ1-1; 7 bases map to TRBD1. This CDR3 comprises 14 residues. The V gene's germline CDR1 is MNHEY and CDR2 SVGAGI. The junction had 8 bases not matched to a gene; V was cut back by 3 bases and J by 7 bases. This chain's CDR3 is CASSYRQGLGEAFF. The CDR3 DNA is TGTGCCAGCAGTTATAGACAGGGTTTGGGTGAAGCTTTCTTT.

The V call is TRBV5-4, the J call TRBJ2-1; 7 bases agree with TRBD1. The germline V gene encodes CDR1 SGHNT and CDR2 YYREEE (reference sequence). The CDR3 is 16 residues long. J was trimmed by 1 base and V by 6 bases; bases with no gene match: 10. The CDR3 sequence: CASTLGGQPSYNEQFF. The DNA for the CDR3 is TGTGCCAGCACCCTTGGGGGACAGCCTTCCTACAATGAGCAGTTCTTC.

J is TRBJ2-7 and V is TRBV9, with D uncertain. With 0 bases removed from V and 3 bases from J, the gap between germline ends came to 13 bases. This CDR3 is built from 15 residues. The germline gives CDR1 SGDLS, CDR2 YYNGEE. The CDR3 nucleotides read TGTGCCAGCAGCGTAGCGGGTCAACCCCTCTACGAGCAGTACTTC. It specifies CASSVAGQPLYEQYF.

A single count supports this clone. V is TRBV2 and J is TRBJ2-2; D unresolved. CDR3 length equals 12 residues. V was cut by 10 bases and J by 0 bases, with 6 bases left in between. Germline assignment: CDR1 SNHLY and CDR2 FYNNEI. CDR3 region: CATSPNTGELFF. In nucleotides, the CDR3 is TGTGCCACCTCCCCGAACACCGGGGAGCTGTTTTTT.

This CDR3 reads CASSLDATGTGNTIYF. In DNA, the CDR3 is TGCGCCAGCAGCTTGGACGCTACAGGGACTGGAAACACCATATATTTT. The rearrangement uses TRBV5-1 and TRBJ1-3; tentative D call: TRBD1 (6 bases). This CDR3 is built from 16 residues. V lost 0 bases, J lost 2 bases, and 12 bases lay in between. Germline V CDR1 and CDR2: SGHRS, YFSETQ.

The CDR3: CASSGQVSETQYF. The CDR3 nucleotides are TGTGCCAGCAGTGGACAGGTTTCAGAGACCCAGTACTTC. The chain is built from TRBV28 and TRBJ2-5; 7 bases are shared with TRBD1. Germline trimming cut 5 bases from V and 4 bases from J; bases unmatched to any gene: 4. The V gene's germline CDR1 is MDHEN and CDR2 SYDVKM. The CDR3 has 13 amino acids.